The 32 T cell receptor beta chains reported below all come from one sample, sequenced in a study of a mutant IDH1 vaccine in newly diagnosed glioma. As to time point: week 11, during vaccination. Doses consisted of 300 ug of mutant IDH1 20-mer peptide each, paired with topical imiquimod. Antigens for these TCRs are unknown. The data were produced by immunoSEQ multiplex PCR, yet TCRdb's version contains in-frame clones alone and is incomplete. The sample lists about 60,000 clones; 65% to 85% were seen once. The input for sequencing was PBMCs, taken from a glioma patient whose treatment included an IDH1 peptide vaccine. These receptor sequences come from a woman in her fifties or sixties with glioma.

CDR3 protein: CASSVATGGLLAFF. In DNA form, the CDR3 reads TGTGCCAGCAGTGTAGCCACAGGGGGACTTTTAGCTTTCTTT. The V and J genes are TRBV6-1 and TRBJ1-1, with TRBD1 matching over 8 bases. After removal of 4 bases from V and 10 bases from J, the junction contained 11 bases not matched to a gene. The germline gives CDR1 MNHNS, CDR2 SASEGT. This CDR3 region has 14 residues.

The chain couples TRBV4-1 to TRBJ2-1; D is ambiguous. The CDR3 runs 14 residues. Germline V lookup: CDR1 MGHRA, CDR2 YSYEKL. V gave up 1 base and J gave up 8 bases, with 12 bases separating them. In nucleotides, the CDR3 is TGCGCCAGCAGCCAAGTACGGTTCCTCGATGAGCAGTTCTTC. It yields the protein CASSQVRFLDEQFF.

The V call is TRBV5-1, the J call TRBJ2-3; 8 bases fit TRBD2. The CDR3 spans 15 residues. The germline gives CDR1 SGHRS, CDR2 YFSETQ. The V and J ends lost 4 bases and 2 bases, in that order; junction bases with no gene match: 6. CDR3 sequence reads: CASSPGGADTDTQYF. CDR3 in DNA: TGCGCCAGCAGCCCCGGGGGGGCCGACACAGATACGCAGTATTTT.

This chain uses TRBV19 with TRBJ1-1, with a tentative D call TRBD1 (6 bases). Germline loops: CDR1 LNHDA, CDR2 SQIVND (reference sequence). V gave up 6 bases and J gave up 8 bases, with 25 bases separating them. CDR3 length equals 16 residues. The CDR3 sequence is CASRFPGGAASGEAFF. For the CDR3, the DNA is TGTGCCAGTAGATTCCCCGGGGGCGCTGCCTCCGGAGAAGCTTTCTTT.

This clone was seen once. This rearrangement joins TRBV6-1 to TRBJ2-3; D might be TRBD2 (5 bases). This CDR3 spans 13 amino acids. Trimming cost V 4 bases and J 2 bases, with 7 bases left between them. Germline assignment: CDR1 MNHNS and CDR2 SASEGT. CDR3 coding DNA: TGTGCCAGCAGTGGGGAGCCCACAGATACGCAGTATTTT. Its translation is CASSGEPTDTQYF.

This sequence joins TRBV25-1 and TRBJ1-5; D unresolved. Germline CDR1 reads MGHDK; CDR2 reads SYGVNS. The V and J ends lost 3 bases and 7 bases respectively, with 10 bases between them. This CDR3 is 13 amino acids long. CDR3: CASSDVGWQPQHF. The CDR3 coding sequence is TGTGCCAGCAGTGACGTTGGATGGCAGCCCCAGCATTTT.

The V call is TRBV5-6, the J call TRBJ1-5; D remains ambiguous. The CDR3 has 12 amino acids. Trimming shortened V by 4 bases and J by 2 bases, and 4 bases separated the two germline ends. From germline, CDR1 is SGHDT and CDR2 YYEEEE. The CDR3 DNA is TGTGCCAGCAGCCAGGGCAATCAGCCCCAGCATTTT. This codes for CASSQGNQPQHF.

The chain combines TRBV5-1 with TRBJ1-3, with D possibly TRBD1 on 6 matching bases. The germline gives CDR1 SGHRS, CDR2 YFSETQ. The CDR3 contains 15 residues. Between the trimmed V and J ends, which lost 5 bases and 7 bases, there was a span of 19 bases. As DNA, the CDR3 is TGCGCCAGCAGGGATGTGGGGGCTTCGGGGAACACCATATATTTT. Encoded protein: CASRDVGASGNTIYF.

This clone came up once. The rearrangement uses TRBV29-1 and TRBJ2-5; tentative D call: TRBD2 (6 bases). There are 14 residues in the CDR3. Germline V lookup: CDR1 SQVTM, CDR2 ANQGSEA. The V and J ends lost 3 bases and 3 bases respectively, with 14 bases between them. CDR3 nucleotides: TGCAGCGTTGATTTGGGGGGAGGAAAAGAGACCCAGTACTTC. Its translation is CSVDLGGGKETQYF.

Only a few counts were recorded for this clone. The rearrangement joins TRBV12-5 to TRBJ1-1; maybe TRBD1 (6 bases). The length of the CDR3 is 14 residues. Trimming took 2 bases from V and 4 from J, leaving 11 bases between them. CDR1 is LGHNT, CDR2 FRNRAP, per germline. The CDR3 region has the DNA TGTGCTAGTGGTTTGCGACAGGTAGGCACTGAAGCTTTCTTT. Residues: CASGLRQVGTEAFF.

The gene calls are TRBV6-6 and TRBJ2-7; D might be TRBD1 (6 bases). Germline CDR1 and CDR2: MNHNY and SVGAGI (reference sequence). This CDR3 is 14 amino acids long. V was shortened by 6 bases and J by 3 bases, with 15 bases between the two germline ends. The DNA of the CDR3 is TGTGCCAGCAGGGAGACAGGCCGAGGCTACGAGCAGTACTTC. This encodes CASRETGRGYEQYF.

This chain joins TRBV29-1 and TRBJ1-1; TRBD1 agrees at 7 bases. CDR1 SQVTM and CDR2 ANQGSEA come from the germline V gene. The V gene end was trimmed by 6 bases and the J gene end by 1 base; junction bases not matched to a gene: 5. The CDR3 covers 13 residues. In DNA, the CDR3 is TGCAGCGTCCACAGGGGCTCGAACACTGAAGCTTTCTTT. It codes for CSVHRGSNTEAFF. Supplemented by reference TRBV29-1 and TRBJ1-1, the full variable domain reads SAVISQKPSRDICQRGTSLTIQCQVDSQVTMMFWYRQQPGQSLTLIATANQGSEATYESGFVIDKFPISRPNLTFSTLTVSNMSPEDSSIYLCSVHRGSNTEAFFGQGTRLTVV.

V is TRBV5-5 and J is TRBJ1-5, with 8 bases matching TRBD1. V lost 0 bases and J lost 9; bases outside the gene matches: 8. Germline V gene sequence: CDR1 SGHKS, CDR2 YYEKEE (reference sequence). This CDR3 spans 15 amino acids. The CDR3 loop reads CASSLGRQGQGPQHF. The CDR3 bases are TGTGCCAGCAGCTTGGGACGACAGGGGCAAGGGCCCCAGCATTTT.

V gene TRBV9 combines with J gene TRBJ2-2; the match to TRBD1 covers 11 bases. CDR1 and CDR2 from the germline V gene are SGDLS and YYNGEE. The CDR3 covers 15 residues. Germline trimming cut 2 bases from V and 5 bases from J; bases unmatched to any gene: 2. CDR3 in DNA: TGTGCCAGCAGCGTGGGGACAGGGGGTACCGGGGAGCTGTTTTTT. It specifies CASSVGTGGTGELFF.

The chain combines TRBV9 with TRBJ2-7; no clear D. The CDR3 sequence is 13 residues long. Germline-derived CDR1 and CDR2 are SGDLS and YYNGEE. The ends were cut back, 0 bases at V and 6 bases at J, with 10 bases in the middle. This chain's CDR3 is CASSVATVGEQYF. CDR3 nucleotides: TGTGCCAGCAGCGTAGCTACGGTCGGCGAGCAGTACTTC. The complete variable domain, with remaining parts taken from reference TRBV9 and TRBJ2-7, reads DSGVTQTPKHLITATGQRVTLRCSPRSGDLSVYWYQQSLDQGLQFLIQYYNGEERAKGNILERFSAQQFPDLHSELNLSSLELGDSALYFCASSVATVGEQYFGPGTRLTVT.

The chain combines TRBV9 with TRBJ2-1, with 8 positions matching TRBD2. V gave up 3 bases and J gave up 1 base; unmatched junction bases: 6. Per the germline V gene, CDR1 is SGDLS and CDR2 is YYNGEE. The CDR3 spans 16 residues. The CDR3 sequence is CASSGPGGVSYNEQFF. Here the CDR3 DNA reads TGTGCCAGCAGCGGGCCCGGGGGGGTGTCCTACAATGAGCAGTTCTTC.

This clone was observed a handful of times. V usage is TRBV15 and J usage is TRBJ1-5; D perhaps matches TRBD1 (6 bases). The germline V gene has CDR1 LNHNV and CDR2 YYDKDF (reference sequence). The CDR3 is 17 residues long. Trimming stripped 4 bases from V and 2 bases from J, with 18 bases between. The CDR3 loop is CATSTPYPQGGNQPQHF. For the CDR3, the DNA is TGTGCCACCAGCACCCCCTACCCACAGGGTGGCAATCAGCCCCAGCATTTT.

This clone came up once. The sample carries other DNA sequences with the same CDR3. This sequence joins TRBV7-8 and TRBJ2-5, with D unclear. The CDR3 extends over 13 amino acids. The germline CDR1 and CDR2 sequences are SGHVS and FQNEAQ. The V end was cut by 0 bases, the J end by 2 bases, with 4 bases between. CDR3 in amino acids: CASSLATQETQYF. The CDR3 bases are TGTGCCAGCAGCTTAGCTACACAAGAGACCCAGTACTTC.

The V call is TRBV7-3, the J call TRBJ1-1; D unclear. This CDR3 spans 13 amino acids. The V end lost 3 bases, the J end lost 1 base, and 6 bases lay between the germline ends. CDR1 and CDR2 from the germline V gene are SGHTA and FQGTGA. The CDR3 protein is CASSFSPNTEAFF. The CDR3 DNA follows: TGTGCCAGCAGCTTCAGTCCGAACACTGAAGCTTTCTTT.

The chain is built from TRBV19 and TRBJ2-1, with TRBD2 identical over 11 bases. V trimming: 3 bases; J trimming: 11 bases; junction bases outside the gene matches: 0. Germline lookup yields CDR1 LNHDA and CDR2 SQIVND (reference sequence). The CDR3 extends over 12 amino acids. The CDR3 bases are TGTGCCAGTAGTATGACTAGCGGGAAGCAGTTCTTC. Its protein product is CASSMTSGKQFF. Supplemented by reference TRBV19 and TRBJ2-1, the full variable domain reads DGGITQSPKYLFRKEGQNVTLSCEQNLNHDAMYWYRQDPGQGLRLIYYSQIVNDFQKGDIAEGYSVSREKKESFPLTVTSAQKNPTAFYLCASSMTSGKQFFGPGTRLTVL.

The CDR3 DNA sequence: TGTGCCACCTCGATTGGAAACACCATATATTTT. Translating it yields CATSIGNTIYF. The V and J genes are TRBV6-5 and TRBJ1-3; D not resolved. In germline, CDR1 is MNHEY, CDR2 SVGAGI. Trimming shortened V by 10 bases and J by 3 bases, and 7 bases separated the two germline ends. The CDR3 contains 11 residues.

The rearrangement joins TRBV25-1 to TRBJ2-2, with D possibly being TRBD1 or TRBD2 (6 bases each). Trimming took off 5 bases at V and 6 bases at J, with 10 bases between the two ends. In germline, CDR1 is MGHDK, CDR2 SYGVNS. This CDR3 has 13 amino acids. The DNA for the CDR3 is TGTGCCAGCAGTTTAAGGGGGGCCGGGGAGCTGTTTTTT. The encoded protein is CASSLRGAGELFF.

V gene TRBV7-2 combines with J gene TRBJ2-5; TRBD2 is a possible D gene (7 bases). Germline loops: CDR1 SGHTA, CDR2 FQGNSA. The length of the CDR3 is 15 residues. Trimming pared 2 bases from V and 5 bases from J, leaving 15 bases between. CDR3 sequence: CASSLMWGGQETQYF. CDR3 nucleotides: TGTGCCAGCAGCTTAATGTGGGGGGGCCAGGAGACCCAGTACTTC.

The chain has TRBV19 and TRBJ1-5, with 9 positions matching TRBD1. Germline assignment: CDR1 LNHDA and CDR2 SQIVND (reference sequence). Trimming cost V 0 bases and J 2 bases; bases outside gene matches: 8. The CDR3 totals 18 residues. CDR3 loop: CASSIDGTGIRGNQPQHF. CDR3 sequence (DNA): TGTGCCAGTAGTATAGACGGGACAGGGATCCGCGGCAATCAGCCCCAGCATTTT.

The rearrangement joins TRBV9 to TRBJ1-2; no reliable D call. Per the germline V gene, CDR1 is SGDLS and CDR2 is YYNGEE. V was cut by 8 bases and J by 9 bases, with 11 bases left in between. The CDR3 spans 10 residues. In nucleotides, the CDR3 is TGTGCCAGTCAAAAGGGAAGCTACACCTTC. Translating it yields CASQKGSYTF. The whole variable domain, filled in from reference TRBV9 and TRBJ1-2, reads DSGVTQTPKHLITATGQRVTLRCSPRSGDLSVYWYQQSLDQGLQFLIQYYNGEERAKGNILERFSAQQFPDLHSELNLSSLELGDSALYFCASQKGSYTFGSGTRLTVV.

The chain carries TRBV19 and TRBJ1-2, with 8 positions matching TRBD1. The CDR3 length is 18 residues. Trimming removed 3 bases from V and 4 bases from J; junction bases left unmatched: 16. Germline V gives CDR1 LNHDA, CDR2 SQIVND (reference sequence). The CDR3 DNA is TGTGCCAGTAGTATCATCTTAACCCGGACAGGGCAGCGCTATGGCTACACCTTC. It specifies CASSIILTRTGQRYGYTF.

The V gene is TRBV7-9, the J gene TRBJ1-1; D uncertain. The CDR3 is 12 residues long. Germline assignment: CDR1 SEHNR and CDR2 FQNEAQ (reference sequence). V was trimmed by 3 bases and J by 2 bases, leaving 4 bases between them. The CDR3 sequence: CASSLVNTEAFF. The CDR3 DNA reads as TGTGCCAGCAGCTTGGTCAACACTGAAGCTTTCTTT. The full variable domain, completed using reference TRBV7-9 and TRBJ1-1, is DTGVSQNPRHKITKRGQNVTFRCDPISEHNRLYWYRQTLGQGPEFLTYFQNEAQLEKSRLLSDRFSAERPKGSFSTLEIQRTEQGDSAMYLCASSLVNTEAFFGQGTRLTVV.

CDR3 sequence: CASREDRAENIQYF. CDR3 nucleotide sequence: TGTGCCAGCAGGGAAGACAGGGCGGAAAACATTCAGTACTTC. The chain has TRBV6-5 and TRBJ2-4; TRBD1 agrees at 7 bases. The ends lost 6 bases at V and 5 bases at J; junction bases unmatched: 7. The germline V gene encodes CDR1 MNHEY and CDR2 SVGAGI. CDR3 length: 14 amino acids.

The rearrangement links TRBV6-5 to TRBJ2-1; D unclear. Germline V gene data show CDR1 as MNHEY and CDR2 as SVGAGI. The CDR3 sequence is 16 residues long. V was clipped by 2 bases and J by 0 bases, with 11 bases between them. The CDR3 protein is CASSYRGAGSYNEQFF. The DNA for the CDR3 is TGTGCCAGCAGTTACCGCGGCGCAGGCTCCTACAATGAGCAGTTCTTC.

The chain combines TRBV4-1 with TRBJ2-7; possible D gene TRBD2, 6 bases. From germline, CDR1 is MGHRA and CDR2 YSYEKL. Deletions cut 1 base from V and 0 bases from J, with 19 bases between. This CDR3 region has 18 residues. CDR3 coding DNA: TGCGCCAGCAGCCAAGTGGGGGGTGGGGGATCCTTCTCCTACGAGCAGTACTTC. Its protein product is CASSQVGGGGSFSYEQYF.

The V gene is TRBV4-1, the J gene TRBJ1-3; D is uncertain. V gave up 0 bases and J gave up 0 bases, with 6 bases separating them. The CDR3 sequence is 15 residues long. Looked up from germline, CDR1 is MGHRA and CDR2 is YSYEKL. The CDR3 region has the DNA TGCGCCAGCAGCCAAGAGACCAGCTCTGGAAACACCATATATTTT. It codes for CASSQETSSGNTIYF.

This clone was picked up one time. The chain employs TRBV10-2 and TRBJ1-2; a possible D gene is TRBD1 (5 bases). CDR1 WSHSY and CDR2 SAAADI come from the germline V gene. The CDR3 consists of 14 residues. Trimming pared 5 bases from V and 8 bases from J, leaving 18 bases between. The CDR3 nucleotides are TGCGCCAGCAGTCGTCTAGGACATTCTGGCGGCTACACCTTC. Its protein is CASSRLGHSGGYTF.